The clone carrying this TCR beta chain was picked up a small number of times. Antigen: not known. The data originate from a study of post-analysis software for immune sequencing data. For the study at large: Secondary progressive, relapsing-remitting and progressive-relapsing multiple sclerosis were among the included disease courses. Findings and caveats of the study: A few TRBV segments, TRBV5-6, TRBV5-1 and TRBV20-1 among them, were found more frequent in patients than controls. Controls had significantly higher normalized Chao1 diversity than multiple sclerosis patients. Strong same-batch co-clustering of samples appeared with F measure clustering.

Unique molecular identifiers were built into the TCR beta cDNA libraries. Some 500,000 cDNA molecules were recovered from an input of roughly 0.85 to 10 million T cells. Each CDR3 protein is one row after TCRdb ran MiXCR on the PCR reads. This table holds 750,000 to 950,000 distinct CDR3 sequences, roughly 50% found once. The CDR3 length is 15 residues. Germline V lookup: CDR1 SQVTM, CDR2 ANQGSEA. The V and J ends lost 2 bases and 7 bases, in that order; junction bases with no gene match: 9. Source material: blood. The origin of this receptor is a girl aged 10 to 17 with multiple sclerosis. This chain links TRBV29-1 with TRBJ2-7, with 12 bases that match TRBD2. The CDR3 spells CSVELGLAGPMEQYF. The CDR3 nucleotides read TGCAGCGTTGAATTGGGACTAGCGGGCCCGATGGAGCAGTACTTC.